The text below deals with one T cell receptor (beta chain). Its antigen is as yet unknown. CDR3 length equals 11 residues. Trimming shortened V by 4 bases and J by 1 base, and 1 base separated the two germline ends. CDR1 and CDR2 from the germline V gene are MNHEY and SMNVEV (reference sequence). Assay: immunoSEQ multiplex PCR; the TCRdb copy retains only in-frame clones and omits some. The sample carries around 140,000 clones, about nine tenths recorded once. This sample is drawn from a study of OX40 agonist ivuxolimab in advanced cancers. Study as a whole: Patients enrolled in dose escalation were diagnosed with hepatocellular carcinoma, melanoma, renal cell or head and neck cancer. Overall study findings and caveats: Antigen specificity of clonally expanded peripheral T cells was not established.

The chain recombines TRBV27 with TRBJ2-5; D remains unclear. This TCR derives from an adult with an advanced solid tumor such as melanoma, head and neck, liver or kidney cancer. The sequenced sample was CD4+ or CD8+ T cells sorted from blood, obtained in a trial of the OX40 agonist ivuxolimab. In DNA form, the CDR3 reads TGTGCCAGCAGTTCCCAAGAGACCCAGTACTTC. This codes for CASSSQETQYF.